The TCR beta chain under discussion was sequenced for a study of PD-1 blockade in classical Hodgkin lymphoma. Broader study findings: TCR diversity in CD4+, not CD8+, cells rose significantly by C4D1.

As for this clone: Antigen: not known.

This CDR3 spans 14 amino acids. Germline assignment: CDR1 MNHNS and CDR2 SASEGT. Trimming stripped 10 bases from V and 1 base from J, with 17 bases between. Brentuximab vedotin exposure varied, and every patient relapsed after autologous stem cell transplantation. The assay was immunoSEQ multiplex PCR, and TCRdb's table has in-frame clones only and misses some. The table includes around 30,000 clones, about 71% detected once. This receptor was obtained from a human donor with classical Hodgkin lymphoma. J is TRBJ2-7 and V is TRBV6-1; D remains ambiguous. The sequencing here drew on peripheral blood mononuclear cells (PBMCs), taken before the second cycle of nivolumab. The CDR3 loop reads CATTYAVLSYEQYF. The DNA of the CDR3 is TGTGCCACAACGTACGCAGTACTATCCTACGAGCAGTACTTC.